This entry concerns a single T cell receptor beta chain. Its antigen is as yet unknown. The sample belongs to a study of lymphopenia after photon versus proton radiotherapy. Regarding the study as a whole: Post-nadir diversity loss with photons came from oligoclonal expansion, particularly CD8+ Temra cells. Post-nadir TCR diversity decline inversely tracked overall survival among those who died. Better survival with proton therapy was suggested as possible, not demonstrated. Relative stability marked proton patients; photon patients lost diversity and naive cells.

Some clones are missing from TCRdb's copy, which holds only in-frame ones; the method was immunoSEQ multiplex PCR. The sample shows roughly 64,000 clones, roughly 87% of them seen only once. The CDR3 is 14 residues long. CDR1 and CDR2 from the germline V gene are KGHSH and LQKENI. V was trimmed by 6 bases and J by 5 bases, leaving 16 bases between them. This material consisted of peripheral blood, taken from a patient treated with proton-based radiotherapy. The V gene is TRBV18, the J gene TRBJ2-5; D is ambiguous. This clonotype originated in an older man with esophageal cancer. The DNA for the CDR3 is TGTGCCAGCTCCCCCAACGTCTTCGGGGAGACCCAGTACTTC. Its protein is CASSPNVFGETQYF.